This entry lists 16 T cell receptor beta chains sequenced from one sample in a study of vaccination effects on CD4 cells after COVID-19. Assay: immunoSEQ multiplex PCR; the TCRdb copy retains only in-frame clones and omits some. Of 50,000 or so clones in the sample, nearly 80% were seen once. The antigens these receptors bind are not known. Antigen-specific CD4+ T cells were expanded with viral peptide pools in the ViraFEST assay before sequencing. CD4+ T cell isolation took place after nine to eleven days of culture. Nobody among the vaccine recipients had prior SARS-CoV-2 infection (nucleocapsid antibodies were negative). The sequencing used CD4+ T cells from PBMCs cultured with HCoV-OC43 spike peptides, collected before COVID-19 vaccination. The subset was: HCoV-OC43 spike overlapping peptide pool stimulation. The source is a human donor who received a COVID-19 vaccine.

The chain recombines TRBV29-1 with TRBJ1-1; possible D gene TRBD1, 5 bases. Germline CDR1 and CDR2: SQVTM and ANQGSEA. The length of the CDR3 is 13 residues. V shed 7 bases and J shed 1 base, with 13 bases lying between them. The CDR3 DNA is TGCAGCGGCCACCTCGGACAGAACACTGAAGCTTTCTTT. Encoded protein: CSGHLGQNTEAFF.

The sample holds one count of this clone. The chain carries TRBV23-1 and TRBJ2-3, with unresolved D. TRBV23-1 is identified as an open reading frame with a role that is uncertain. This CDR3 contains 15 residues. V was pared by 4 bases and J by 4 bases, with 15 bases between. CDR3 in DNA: TGCGCCAGCAGTCCCCCTAGGCGTGGCCCAGATACGCAGTATTTT. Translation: CASSPPRRGPDTQYF.

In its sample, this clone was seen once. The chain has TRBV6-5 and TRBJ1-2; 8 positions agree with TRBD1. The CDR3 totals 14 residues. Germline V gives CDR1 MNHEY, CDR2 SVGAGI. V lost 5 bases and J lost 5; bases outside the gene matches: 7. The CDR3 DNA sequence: TGTGCCAGCAGTAGACAGGGGTCGAATTATGGCTACACCTTC. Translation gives CASSRQGSNYGYTF.

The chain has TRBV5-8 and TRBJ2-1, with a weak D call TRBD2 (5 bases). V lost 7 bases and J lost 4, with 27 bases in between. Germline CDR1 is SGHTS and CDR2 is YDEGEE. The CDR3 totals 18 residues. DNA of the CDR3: TGTGCCAGCCCGTCGGGCCTAAACAGAACCGGGGAGTACAATGAGCAGTTCTTC. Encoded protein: CASPSGLNRTGEYNEQFF.

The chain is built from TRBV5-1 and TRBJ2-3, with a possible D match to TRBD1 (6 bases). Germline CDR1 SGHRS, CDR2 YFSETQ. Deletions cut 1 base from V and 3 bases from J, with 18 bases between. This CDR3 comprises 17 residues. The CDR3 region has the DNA TGCGCCAGCAGCTTGAGTGCTCTGGGGGCCGGAACAGATACGCAGTATTTT. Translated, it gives CASSLSALGAGTDTQYF.

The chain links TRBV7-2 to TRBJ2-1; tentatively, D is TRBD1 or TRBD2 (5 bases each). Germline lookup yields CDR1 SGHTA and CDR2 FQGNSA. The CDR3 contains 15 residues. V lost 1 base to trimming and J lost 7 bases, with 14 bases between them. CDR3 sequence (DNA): TGTGCCAGCAGCTTAGTTGGGACCCGGTCGAATGAGCAGTTCTTC. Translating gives CASSLVGTRSNEQFF.

The CDR3 sequence is CSVQTGASNQPQHF. In DNA, the CDR3 is TGCAGCGTCCAAACAGGGGCAAGCAATCAGCCCCAGCATTTT. J is TRBJ1-5 and V is TRBV29-1, with 7 bases fitting TRBD1. The CDR3 runs 14 residues. The V gene's germline CDR1 is SQVTM and CDR2 ANQGSEA. Trimming removed 6 bases from V and 1 base from J; junction bases left unmatched: 6.

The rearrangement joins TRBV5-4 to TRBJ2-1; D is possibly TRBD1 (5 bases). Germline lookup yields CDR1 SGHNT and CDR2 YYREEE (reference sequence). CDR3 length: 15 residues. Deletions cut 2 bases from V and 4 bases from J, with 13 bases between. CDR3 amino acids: CASSFGQGLYNEQFF. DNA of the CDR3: TGTGCCAGCAGCTTTGGGCAGGGATTATACAATGAGCAGTTCTTC.

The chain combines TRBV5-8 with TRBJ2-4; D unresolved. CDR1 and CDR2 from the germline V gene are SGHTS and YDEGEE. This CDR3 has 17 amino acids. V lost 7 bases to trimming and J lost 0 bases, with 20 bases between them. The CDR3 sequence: CASGGSNSHLAKNIQYF. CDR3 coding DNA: TGTGCCAGCGGCGGCAGTAACTCTCACCTAGCCAAAAACATTCAGTACTTC.

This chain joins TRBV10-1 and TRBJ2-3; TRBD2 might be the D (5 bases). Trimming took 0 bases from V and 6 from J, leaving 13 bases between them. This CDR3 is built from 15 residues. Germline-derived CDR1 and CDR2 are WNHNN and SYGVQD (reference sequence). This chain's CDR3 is CASSESSVETDTQYF. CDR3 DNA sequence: TGCGCCAGCAGTGAGTCTAGCGTCGAGACGGATACGCAGTATTTT.

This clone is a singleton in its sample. For the CDR3, the DNA is TGTGCCAGCAGTGAAGCGGGCAGTGGGGCCAAAAACATTCAGTACTTC. It is translated as CASSEAGSGAKNIQYF. V gene TRBV2 combines with J gene TRBJ2-4; D call uncertain. V was clipped by 0 bases and J by 1 base, with 10 bases between them. Germline V lookup: CDR1 SNHLY, CDR2 FYNNEI. The CDR3 is 16 residues long. Full variable domain (outside the CDR3, taken from reference TRBV2 and TRBJ2-4): EPEVTQTPSHQVTQMGQEVILRCVPISNHLYFYWYRQILGQKVEFLVSFYNNEISEKSEIFDDQFSVERPDGSNFTLKIRSTKLEDSAMYFCASSEAGSGAKNIQYFGAGTRLSVL.

The chain's CDR3 is CASSLALGGSETQYF. For the CDR3, the DNA is TGTGCCAGCAGCTTGGCCTTGGGGGGATCAGAGACCCAGTACTTC. The chain joins TRBV5-4 to TRBJ2-5, with D possibly being TRBD2 (6 bases). Trimming took off 0 bases at V and 4 bases at J, with 13 bases between the two ends. Germline lookup yields CDR1 SGHNT and CDR2 YYREEE (reference sequence). CDR3 length: 15 residues.

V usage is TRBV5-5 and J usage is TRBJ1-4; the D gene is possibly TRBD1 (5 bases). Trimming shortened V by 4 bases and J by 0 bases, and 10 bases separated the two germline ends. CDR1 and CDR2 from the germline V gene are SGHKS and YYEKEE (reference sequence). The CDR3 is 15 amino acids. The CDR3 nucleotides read TGTGCCAGCAGCCCGCAGGGCCCAACTAATGAAAAACTGTTTTTT. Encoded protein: CASSPQGPTNEKLFF.

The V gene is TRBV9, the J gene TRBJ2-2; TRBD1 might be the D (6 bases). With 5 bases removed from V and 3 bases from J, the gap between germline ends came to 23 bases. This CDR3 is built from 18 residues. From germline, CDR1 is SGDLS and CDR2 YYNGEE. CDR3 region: CASRYRNRASLYTGELFF. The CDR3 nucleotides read TGTGCCAGCAGATACAGAAACAGGGCGAGTTTGTACACCGGGGAGCTGTTTTTT. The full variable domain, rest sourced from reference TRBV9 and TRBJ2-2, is DSGVTQTPKHLITATGQRVTLRCSPRSGDLSVYWYQQSLDQGLQFLIQYYNGEERAKGNILERFSAQQFPDLHSELNLSSLELGDSALYFCASRYRNRASLYTGELFFGEGSRLTVL.

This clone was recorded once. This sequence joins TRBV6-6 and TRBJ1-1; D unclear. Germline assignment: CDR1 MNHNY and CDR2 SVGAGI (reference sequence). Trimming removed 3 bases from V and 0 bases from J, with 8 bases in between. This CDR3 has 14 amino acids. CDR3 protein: CASSYRGVNTEAFF. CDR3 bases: TGTGCCAGCAGTTATCGGGGAGTGAACACTGAAGCTTTCTTT.

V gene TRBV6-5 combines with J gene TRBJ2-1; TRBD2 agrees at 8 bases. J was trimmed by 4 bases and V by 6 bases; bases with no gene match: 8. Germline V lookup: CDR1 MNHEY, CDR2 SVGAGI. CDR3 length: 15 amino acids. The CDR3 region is CASSSRGGNYNEQFF. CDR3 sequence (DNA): TGTGCCAGCAGCTCACGGGGGGGAAATTACAATGAGCAGTTCTTC.